A selection of T cell receptor beta chains follows, all from one sample in a study of OX40 agonist ivuxolimab in advanced cancers. Clones were sequenced by immunoSEQ multiplex PCR, and TCRdb holds only the in-frame ones, with some missing. The sample has 37,000 or so clones, over 75% seen once. The sequences come from CD4+ or CD8+ T cells sorted from blood, collected in a trial of the OX40 agonist ivuxolimab. The receptors were gathered from an adult with an advanced solid tumor such as melanoma, head and neck, liver or kidney cancer. CDR3s include the opening cysteine and the closing phenylalanine or tryptophan. Each record gives: clone size, D gene, J gene, CDR3 length, V gene, CDR3 protein, CDR3 DNA. The D gene is left open where the match is weak. Some rows have no size entry. The others give once, few or many, or a class for an expanded clone.

. | . | TRBJ1-2 | 16 | TRBV15 | CATSRGQARGRNGYTF | TGTGCCACCAGCAGGGGACAAGCGCGGGGACGGAATGGCTACACCTTC
. | . | TRBJ2-7 | 13 | TRBV4-1 | CASSQGLVGEQYF | TGCGCCAGCAGCCAAGGGCTCGTGGGCGAGCAGTACTTC
. | . | TRBJ2-5 | 18 | TRBV11-2 | CASSLDLFGTRGGETQYF | TGTGCCAGCAGCTTAGATCTTTTCGGTACCAGGGGAGGGGAGACCCAGTACTTC
. | . | TRBJ2-1 | 15 | TRBV28 | CASSLTGGSYNEQFF | TGTGCCAGCAGTCTGACTGGGGGCTCCTACAATGAGCAGTTCTTC
once | . | TRBJ2-1 | 11 | TRBV29-1 | CGVTAYNEQFF | TGCGGAGTGACAGCCTACAATGAGCAGTTCTTC
. | . | TRBJ1-1 | 15 | TRBV11-2 | CASSLNSGMNTEAFF | TGTGCCAGCAGCTTAAACTCCGGGATGAACACTGAAGCTTTCTTT
. | . | TRBJ2-1 | 13 | TRBV7-3 | CASSLGGGNEQFF | TGTGCCAGCAGCTTAGGAGGGGGCAATGAGCAGTTCTTC
. | . | TRBJ1-1 | 14 | TRBV19 | CASSYSGLNTEAFF | TGTGCCAGTAGCTATTCGGGGCTGAACACTGAAGCTTTCTTT
. | . | TRBJ2-3 | 16 | TRBV4-1 | CASSPLGLSLADTQYF | TGCGCCAGCAGCCCCCTGGGCCTAAGCCTAGCAGATACGCAGTATTTT
. | TRBD1 | TRBJ1-1 | 15 | TRBV12-5 | CASGLGQGSITEAFF | TGTGCTAGTGGTTTGGGACAGGGTTCCATAACTGAAGCTTTCTTT
. | . | TRBJ2-6 | 18 | TRBV9 | CASSVNSEGRSGANVLTF | TGTGCCAGCAGCGTCAATTCAGAAGGGCGATCTGGGGCCAACGTCCTGACTTTC
. | . | TRBJ1-2 | 12 | TRBV29-1 | CSVEESRDGYTF | TGCAGCGTTGAAGAGTCAAGGGATGGCTACACCTTC
few | TRBD1 | TRBJ1-6 | 15 | TRBV6-5 | CASRAGTGDNSPLHF | TGTGCCAGCAGGGCCGGGACAGGGGATAATTCACCCCTCCACTTT
. | TRBD1 | TRBJ2-5 | 13 | TRBV6-5 | CASSYGDRQTQYF | TGTGCCAGCAGTTACGGGGACAGACAGACCCAGTACTTC
. | . | TRBJ2-7 | 13 | TRBV29-1 | CSVGEASSYEQYF | TGCAGCGTTGGTGAGGCCAGCTCCTACGAGCAGTACTTC
. | . | TRBJ2-7 | 16 | TRBV12-2 | CASRFSGGTSYYEQYF | TGTGCAAGTCGCTTTAGTGGTGGGACGTCTTACTACGAGCAGTACTTC
. | . | TRBJ2-7 | 15 | TRBV4-3 | CASSQGPQGAYEQYF | TGCGCCAGCAGCCAAGGTCCACAGGGTGCCTACGAGCAGTACTTC
. | . | TRBJ1-1 | 13 | TRBV2 | CASSALGNTEAFF | TGTGCCAGCAGTGCTTTGGGGAACACTGAAGCTTTCTTT
. | . | TRBJ2-1 | 17 | TRBV29-1 | CSVERPRGARGYNEQFF | TGCAGCGTTGAACGTCCTCGCGGGGCGCGCGGATACAATGAGCAGTTCTTC
. | . | TRBJ2-2 | 14 | TRBV19 | CASSIDPWRGELFF | TGTGCCAGTAGTATAGACCCCTGGCGCGGGGAGCTGTTTTTT
. | TRBD1 | TRBJ2-2 | 16 | TRBV15 | CATSRDDRGLTGELFF | TGTGCCACCAGCAGAGATGACAGGGGATTGACCGGGGAGCTGTTTTTT
. | . | TRBJ2-2 | 15 | TRBV6-5 | CASRRRQPSTGELFF | TGTGCCAGCAGGAGACGACAGCCCTCCACCGGGGAGCTGTTTTTT
. | . | TRBJ2-1 | 16 | TRBV5-5 | CASSPLTVASYNEQFF | TGTGCCAGCAGCCCTCTGACGGTAGCATCCTACAATGAGCAGTTCTTC
. | . | TRBJ2-1 | 15 | TRBV13 | CASSDSGSSYNEQFF | TGTGCCAGCAGCGATAGCGGATCGTCCTACAATGAGCAGTTCTTC
once | . | TRBJ2-5 | 14 | TRBV4-3 | CASSQDRFRETQYF | TGCGCCAGCAGCCAAGATCGGTTTAGGGAGACCCAGTACTTC
. | TRBD2 | TRBJ2-3 | 16 | TRBV4-3 | CASSQDLAGGPDTQYF | TGCGCCAGCAGCCAAGATCTAGCGGGGGGGCCAGATACGCAGTATTTT
. | TRBD1 | TRBJ1-4 | 15 | TRBV30 | CAWSVLQGAGEKLFF | TGTGCCTGGAGTGTATTACAGGGGGCCGGTGAAAAACTGTTTTTT
. | . | TRBJ2-3 | 14 | TRBV7-9 | CASSQTQSTDTQYF | TGTGCCAGCAGCCAGACCCAGAGCACAGATACGCAGTATTTT
. | . | TRBJ2-7 | 16 | TRBV4-1 | CASSQEGGSLSYEQYF | TGCGCCAGCAGCCAAGAAGGAGGCAGTCTCTCCTACGAGCAGTACTTC
. | TRBD1 | TRBJ2-1 | 15 | TRBV6-1 | CASSDGQGAENEQFF | TGTGCCAGCAGTGATGGACAGGGGGCGGAAAATGAGCAGTTCTTC
. | TRBD1 | TRBJ2-3 | 12 | TRBV5-6 | CASSSLQGTQYF | TGTGCCAGCAGCTCATTACAGGGGACGCAGTATTTT
. | TRBD1 | TRBJ2-2 | 14 | TRBV23-1 | CASSTTGPTGELFF | TGCGCCAGCAGTACGACAGGGCCCACCGGGGAGCTGTTTTTT
. | TRBD1 | TRBJ2-1 | 16 | TRBV4-3 | CASSQDMGQGATEQFF | TGCGCCAGCAGCCAAGATATGGGGCAGGGGGCTACTGAGCAGTTCTTC
. | TRBD2 | TRBJ2-3 | 17 | TRBV2 | CASTPRGAGERTDTQYF | TGTGCCAGCACTCCAAGGGGAGCGGGGGAGAGGACAGATACGCAGTATTTT
. | . | TRBJ2-5 | 15 | TRBV7-9 | CASSLGWDITETQYF | TGTGCCAGCAGCTTAGGATGGGACATTACTGAGACCCAGTACTTC
. | TRBD1 | TRBJ2-6 | 13 | TRBV5-6 | CASSRTGTHLLTF | TGTGCCAGCAGCCGGACAGGGACCCACCTCCTGACTTTC
. | . | TRBJ1-5 | 15 | TRBV4-1 | CASSPDPNRGQPQHF | TGCGCCAGCAGCCCGGACCCTAATAGGGGTCAGCCCCAGCATTTT
. | . | TRBJ1-4 | 14 | TRBV30 | CAWRGGETNEKLFF | TGTGCCTGGAGGGGGGGGGAGACTAATGAAAAACTGTTTTTT
. | TRBD1 | TRBJ2-5 | 14 | TRBV19 | CASSTTGGLETQYF | TGTGCCAGTAGTACCACAGGGGGTCTAGAGACCCAGTACTTC
. | TRBD1 | TRBJ2-2 | 13 | TRBV4-3 | CASSQQGAGELFF | TGCGCCAGCAGTCAACAGGGGGCCGGGGAGCTGTTTTTT
. | . | TRBJ1-2 | 19 | TRBV14 | CASSQEDWQGSFAGAGYTF | TGTGCCAGCAGCCAAGAAGATTGGCAGGGGTCGTTTGCGGGTGCTGGCTACACCTTC
. | . | TRBJ2-7 | 10 | TRBV6-4 | CASNLYEQYF | TGTGCCAGCAACCTCTACGAGCAGTACTTC
. | TRBD2 | TRBJ2-1 | 15 | TRBV6-1 | CASSEEAGGHNEQFF | TGTGCCAGCAGTGAAGAGGCGGGGGGGCACAATGAGCAGTTCTTC
. | . | TRBJ1-1 | 15 | TRBV4-1 | CASSQERNKNTEAFF | TGCGCCAGCAGCCAAGAGCGGAACAAGAACACTGAAGCTTTCTTT
. | TRBD1 | TRBJ2-7 | 14 | TRBV4-2 | CASSQGQGSYEQYF | TGTGCCAGCAGCCAAGGACAGGGGTCCTACGAGCAGTACTTC
. | TRBD1 | TRBJ1-5 | 14 | TRBV4-1 | CASSSGQGAQPQHF | TGCGCCAGCAGCTCGGGACAGGGGGCGCAGCCCCAGCATTTT
. | . | TRBJ2-1 | 13 | TRBV4-1 | CASSQDRRGQQFF | TGCGCCAGCAGCCAAGATCGGAGGGGACAGCAGTTCTTC
. | . | TRBJ2-2 | 14 | TRBV27 | CASRSGANTGELFF | TGTGCCAGCAGAAGTGGGGCGAACACCGGGGAGCTGTTTTTT